The entry below describes one T cell receptor (beta chain). Its specificity is not known. Treatment given: roughly ten-day PBMC culture with coronavirus spike peptide pools or control peptides (ViraFEST assay). Via ViraFEST, peptide pools expanded antigen-specific T cells before TCR sequencing. These data come from a study of vaccination and CD4 T cells after COVID-19. Study-level background: Overlapping spike peptides of SARS-CoV-2, HCoV-NL63, HCoV-OC43 and HCoV-229E were used, and cells were stimulated with them. Control cultures, each given a CEFX pool, an HIV-1 Nef pool, or no peptide, were included.

Cultured CD4+ T-cell DNA underwent Oncomine TCR Beta short-read sequencing. The source of extracted genomic DNA was cultured CD4+ T cells. TCRdb recomputed calls from the PCR reads with MiXCR, one row per CDR3 protein. The sample carries over 15,000 distinct CDR3 sequences, around 29% recorded once. The sequence derives from a human donor with COVID-19. The sample comprised cultured CD4+ T cells from blood.

For the CDR3, the DNA is TGTGCCAGCAGCATTGTCGAGACCGGGGAGCTGTTTTTT. It codes for CASSIVETGELFF. This chain joins TRBV9 and TRBJ2-2; no clear D. The germline gives CDR1 SGDLS, CDR2 YYNGEE. This CDR3 contains 13 residues. V dropped 4 bases and J dropped 5 bases, with 9 bases sitting between them.